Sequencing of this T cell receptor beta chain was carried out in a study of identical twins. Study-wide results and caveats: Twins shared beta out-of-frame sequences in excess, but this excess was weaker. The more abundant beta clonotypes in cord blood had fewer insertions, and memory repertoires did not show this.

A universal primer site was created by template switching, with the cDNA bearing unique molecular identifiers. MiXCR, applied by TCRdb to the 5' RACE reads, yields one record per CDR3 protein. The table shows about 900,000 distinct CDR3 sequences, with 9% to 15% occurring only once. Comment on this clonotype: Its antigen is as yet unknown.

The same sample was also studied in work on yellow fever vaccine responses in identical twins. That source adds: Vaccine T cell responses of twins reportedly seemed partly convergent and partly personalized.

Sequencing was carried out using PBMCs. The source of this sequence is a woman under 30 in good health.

Here the CDR3 DNA reads TGTGCCAGCAGCCAAGCCCATTTCGGGAGTCAGTACGAGCAGTACTTC. Translating it yields CASSQAHFGSQYEQYF. The chain carries TRBV4-2 and TRBJ2-7, with D possibly matching TRBD2 (6 bases). Trimming stripped 1 base from V and 4 bases from J, with 17 bases between. This CDR3 region has 16 residues. The germline V gene encodes CDR1 LGHNA and CDR2 YNFKEQ.